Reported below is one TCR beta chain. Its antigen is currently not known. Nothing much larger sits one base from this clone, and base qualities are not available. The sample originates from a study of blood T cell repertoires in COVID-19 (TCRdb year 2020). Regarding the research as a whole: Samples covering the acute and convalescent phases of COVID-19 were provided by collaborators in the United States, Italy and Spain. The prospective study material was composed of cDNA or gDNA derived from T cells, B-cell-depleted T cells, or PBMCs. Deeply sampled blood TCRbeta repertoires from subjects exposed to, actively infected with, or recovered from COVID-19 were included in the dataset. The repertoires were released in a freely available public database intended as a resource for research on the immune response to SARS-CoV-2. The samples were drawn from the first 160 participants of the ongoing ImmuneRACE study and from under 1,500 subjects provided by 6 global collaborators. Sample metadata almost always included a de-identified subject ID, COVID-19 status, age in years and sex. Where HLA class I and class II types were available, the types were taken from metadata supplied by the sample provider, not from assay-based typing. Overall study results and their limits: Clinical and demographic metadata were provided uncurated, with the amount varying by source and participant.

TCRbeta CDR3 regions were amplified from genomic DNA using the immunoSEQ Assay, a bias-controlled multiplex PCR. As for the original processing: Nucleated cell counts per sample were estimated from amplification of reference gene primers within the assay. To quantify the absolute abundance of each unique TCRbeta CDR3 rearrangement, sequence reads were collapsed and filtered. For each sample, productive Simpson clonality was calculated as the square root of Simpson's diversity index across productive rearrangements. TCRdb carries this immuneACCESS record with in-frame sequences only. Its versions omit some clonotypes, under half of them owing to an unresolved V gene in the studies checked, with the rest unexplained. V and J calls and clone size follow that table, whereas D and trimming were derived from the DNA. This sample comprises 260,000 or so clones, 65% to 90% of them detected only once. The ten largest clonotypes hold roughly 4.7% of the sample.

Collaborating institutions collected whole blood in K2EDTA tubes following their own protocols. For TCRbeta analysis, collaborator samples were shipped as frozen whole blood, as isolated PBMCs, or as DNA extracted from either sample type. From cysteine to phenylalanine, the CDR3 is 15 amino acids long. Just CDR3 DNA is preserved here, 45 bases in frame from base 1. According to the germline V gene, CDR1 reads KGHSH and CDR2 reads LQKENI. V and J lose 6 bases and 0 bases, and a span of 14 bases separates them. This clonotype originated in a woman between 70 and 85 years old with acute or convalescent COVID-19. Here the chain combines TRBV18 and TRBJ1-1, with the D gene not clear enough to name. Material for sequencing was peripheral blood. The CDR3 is CASSPRVSMNTEAFF. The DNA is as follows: TGTGCCAGCTCTCCTCGGGTTTCCATGAACACTGAAGCTTTCTTT.